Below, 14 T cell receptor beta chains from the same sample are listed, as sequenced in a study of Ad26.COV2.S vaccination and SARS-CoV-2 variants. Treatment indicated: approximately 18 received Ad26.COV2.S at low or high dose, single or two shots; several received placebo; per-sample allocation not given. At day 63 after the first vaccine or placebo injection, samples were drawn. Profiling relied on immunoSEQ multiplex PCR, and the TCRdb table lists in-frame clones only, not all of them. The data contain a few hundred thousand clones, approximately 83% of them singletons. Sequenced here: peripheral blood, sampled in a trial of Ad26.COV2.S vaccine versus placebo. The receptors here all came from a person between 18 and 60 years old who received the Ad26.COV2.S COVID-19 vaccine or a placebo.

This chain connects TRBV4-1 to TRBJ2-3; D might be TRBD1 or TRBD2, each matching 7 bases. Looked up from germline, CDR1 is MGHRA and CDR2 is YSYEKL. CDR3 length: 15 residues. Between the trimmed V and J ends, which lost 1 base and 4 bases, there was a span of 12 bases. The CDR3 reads CASSQARGGADTQYF. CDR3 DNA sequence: TGCGCCAGCAGCCAAGCCAGGGGGGGCGCAGATACGCAGTATTTT.

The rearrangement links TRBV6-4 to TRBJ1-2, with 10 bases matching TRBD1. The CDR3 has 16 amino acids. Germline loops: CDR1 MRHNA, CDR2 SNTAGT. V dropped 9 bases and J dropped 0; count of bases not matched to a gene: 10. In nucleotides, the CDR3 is TGTGCCAGGTATGACAGGGGGCTGCCCACTAACTATGGCTACACCTTC. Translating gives CARYDRGLPTNYGYTF.

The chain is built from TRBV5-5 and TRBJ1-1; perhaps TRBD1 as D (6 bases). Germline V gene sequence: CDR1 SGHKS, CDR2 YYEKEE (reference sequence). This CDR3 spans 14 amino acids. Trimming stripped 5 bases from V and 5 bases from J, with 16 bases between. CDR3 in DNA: TGTGCCAGCAGTCAACAGGGAATGTATACTGAAGCTTTCTTT. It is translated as CASSQQGMYTEAFF.

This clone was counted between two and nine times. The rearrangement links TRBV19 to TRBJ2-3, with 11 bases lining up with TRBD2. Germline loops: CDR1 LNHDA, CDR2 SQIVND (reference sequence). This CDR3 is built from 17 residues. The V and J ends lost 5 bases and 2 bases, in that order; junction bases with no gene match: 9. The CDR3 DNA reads TGTGCCAGTAGTGCAAGGACTAGCGGGCTTACCACAGATACGCAGTATTTT. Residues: CASSARTSGLTTDTQYF.

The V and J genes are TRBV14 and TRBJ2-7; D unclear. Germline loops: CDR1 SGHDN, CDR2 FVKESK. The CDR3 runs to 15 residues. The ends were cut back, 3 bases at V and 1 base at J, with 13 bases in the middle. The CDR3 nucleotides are TGTGCCAGCAGCCACGATAGGTCGACTTCCTACGAGCAGTACTTC. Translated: CASSHDRSTSYEQYF.

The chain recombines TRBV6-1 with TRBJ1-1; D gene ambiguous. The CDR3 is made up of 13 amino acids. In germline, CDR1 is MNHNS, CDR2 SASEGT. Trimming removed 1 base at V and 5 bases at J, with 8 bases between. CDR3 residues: CASSEVLETEAFF. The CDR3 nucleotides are TGTGCCAGCAGTGAAGTACTAGAAACTGAAGCTTTCTTT.

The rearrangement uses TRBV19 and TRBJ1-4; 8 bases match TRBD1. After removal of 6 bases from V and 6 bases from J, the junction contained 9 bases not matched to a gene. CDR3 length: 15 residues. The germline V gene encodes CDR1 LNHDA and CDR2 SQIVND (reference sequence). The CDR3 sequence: CASSPGQGEDEKLFF. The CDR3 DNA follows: TGTGCCAGTAGCCCAGGACAGGGAGAGGATGAAAAACTGTTTTTT.

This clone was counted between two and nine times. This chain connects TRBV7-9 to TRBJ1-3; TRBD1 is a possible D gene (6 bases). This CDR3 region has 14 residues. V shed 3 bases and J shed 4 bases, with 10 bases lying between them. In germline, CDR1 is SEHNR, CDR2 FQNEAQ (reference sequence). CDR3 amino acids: CASSFTQGGNTIYF. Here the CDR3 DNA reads TGTGCCAGCAGCTTCACACAGGGAGGAAACACCATATATTTT.

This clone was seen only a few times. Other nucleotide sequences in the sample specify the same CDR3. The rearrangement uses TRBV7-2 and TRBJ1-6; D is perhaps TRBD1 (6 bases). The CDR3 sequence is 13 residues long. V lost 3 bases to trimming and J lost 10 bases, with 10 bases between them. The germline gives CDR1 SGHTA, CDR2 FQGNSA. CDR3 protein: CASSLRRGSPLHF. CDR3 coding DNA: TGTGCCAGCAGCTTGCGGAGGGGGTCACCCCTCCACTTT.

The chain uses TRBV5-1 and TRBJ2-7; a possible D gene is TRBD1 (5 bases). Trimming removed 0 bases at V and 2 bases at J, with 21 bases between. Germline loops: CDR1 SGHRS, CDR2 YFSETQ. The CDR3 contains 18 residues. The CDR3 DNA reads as TGCGCCAGCAGCTTGGCTATGACTCCACACTTAGGGGCCTACGAGCAGTACTTC. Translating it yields CASSLAMTPHLGAYEQYF.

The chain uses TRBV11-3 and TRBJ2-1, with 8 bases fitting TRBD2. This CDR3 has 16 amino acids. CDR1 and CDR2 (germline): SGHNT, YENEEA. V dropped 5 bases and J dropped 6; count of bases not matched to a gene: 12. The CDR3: CASSAGLGGGFNEQFF. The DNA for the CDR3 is TGTGCCAGCAGCGCAGGACTGGGCGGGGGGTTCAATGAGCAGTTCTTC.

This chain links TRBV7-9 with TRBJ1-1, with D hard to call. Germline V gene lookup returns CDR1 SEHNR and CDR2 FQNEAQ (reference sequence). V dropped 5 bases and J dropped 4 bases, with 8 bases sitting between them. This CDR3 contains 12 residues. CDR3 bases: TGTGCCAGCAGCCGGGAGCCCACTGAAGCTTTCTTT. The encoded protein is CASSREPTEAFF. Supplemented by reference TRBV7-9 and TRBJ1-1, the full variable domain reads DTGVSQNPRHKITKRGQNVTFRCDPISEHNRLYWYRQTLGQGPEFLTYFQNEAQLEKSRLLSDRFSAERPKGSFSTLEIQRTEQGDSAMYLCASSREPTEAFFGQGTRLTVV.

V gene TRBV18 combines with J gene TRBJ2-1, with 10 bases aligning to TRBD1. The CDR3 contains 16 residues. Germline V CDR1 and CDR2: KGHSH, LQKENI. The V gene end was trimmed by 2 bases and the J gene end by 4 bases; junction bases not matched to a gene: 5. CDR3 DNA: TGTGCCAGCTCACCAAGGGGACAGGGGACTTACAATGAGCAGTTCTTC. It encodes CASSPRGQGTYNEQFF.

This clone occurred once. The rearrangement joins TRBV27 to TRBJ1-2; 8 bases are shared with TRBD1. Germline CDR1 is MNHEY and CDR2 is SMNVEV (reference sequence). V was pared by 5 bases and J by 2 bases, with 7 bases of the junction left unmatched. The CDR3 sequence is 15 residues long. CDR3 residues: CASSPGQGRNYGYTF. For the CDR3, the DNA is TGTGCCAGCAGTCCTGGACAGGGAAGGAACTATGGCTACACCTTC.